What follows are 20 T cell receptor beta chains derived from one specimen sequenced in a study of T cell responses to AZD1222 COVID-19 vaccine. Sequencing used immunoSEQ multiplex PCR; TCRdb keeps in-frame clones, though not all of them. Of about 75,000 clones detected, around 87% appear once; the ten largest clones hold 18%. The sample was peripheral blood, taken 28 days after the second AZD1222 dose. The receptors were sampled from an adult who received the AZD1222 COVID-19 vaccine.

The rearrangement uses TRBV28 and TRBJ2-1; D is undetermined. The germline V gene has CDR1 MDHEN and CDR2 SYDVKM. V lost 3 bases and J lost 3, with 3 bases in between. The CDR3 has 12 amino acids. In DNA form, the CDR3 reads TGTGCCAGCAGTTTGAGCTACAATGAGCAGTTCTTC. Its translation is CASSLSYNEQFF.

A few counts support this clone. CDR3 residues: CAWRPQGWMYGYTF. CDR3 nucleotide sequence: TGTGCCTGGAGACCACAGGGGTGGATGTATGGCTACACCTTC. The chain employs TRBV30 and TRBJ1-2, with 7 bases lining up with TRBD1. This CDR3 has 14 amino acids. V dropped 3 bases and J dropped 5; count of bases not matched to a gene: 9. Per germline, CDR1 GTSNPN and CDR2 SVGIG (reference sequence). The full variable domain, with the rest looked up from reference TRBV30 and TRBJ1-2, is SQTIHQWPATLVQPVGSPLSLECTVEGTSNPNLYWYRQAAGRGLQLLFYSVGIGQISSEVPQNLSASRPQDRQFILSSKKLLLSDSGFYLCAWRPQGWMYGYTFGSGTRLTVV.

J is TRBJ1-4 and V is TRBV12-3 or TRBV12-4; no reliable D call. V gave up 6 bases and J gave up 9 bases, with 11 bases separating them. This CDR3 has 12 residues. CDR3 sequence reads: CASSPGSQKLFF. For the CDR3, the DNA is TGTGCCAGCAGCCCCGGGTCTCAAAAACTGTTTTTT.

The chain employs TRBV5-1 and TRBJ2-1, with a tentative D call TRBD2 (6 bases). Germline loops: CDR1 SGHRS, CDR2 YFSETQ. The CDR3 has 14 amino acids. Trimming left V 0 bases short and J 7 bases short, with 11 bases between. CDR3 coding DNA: TGCGCCAGCAGCTTGGTCCTAGGAGGGAATGAGCAGTTCTTC. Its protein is CASSLVLGGNEQFF.

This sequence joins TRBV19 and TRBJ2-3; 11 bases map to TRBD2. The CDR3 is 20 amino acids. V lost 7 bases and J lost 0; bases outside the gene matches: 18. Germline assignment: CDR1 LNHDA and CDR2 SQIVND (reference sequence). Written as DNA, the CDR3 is TGTGCCAGTACTCCGCGGTCTAGCGGGGGGACCCGAATGAGCACAGATACGCAGTATTTT. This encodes CASTPRSSGGTRMSTDTQYF. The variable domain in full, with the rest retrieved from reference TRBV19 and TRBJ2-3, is DGGITQSPKYLFRKEGQNVTLSCEQNLNHDAMYWYRQDPGQGLRLIYYSQIVNDFQKGDIAEGYSVSREKKESFPLTVTSAQKNPTAFYLCASTPRSSGGTRMSTDTQYFGPGTRLTVL.

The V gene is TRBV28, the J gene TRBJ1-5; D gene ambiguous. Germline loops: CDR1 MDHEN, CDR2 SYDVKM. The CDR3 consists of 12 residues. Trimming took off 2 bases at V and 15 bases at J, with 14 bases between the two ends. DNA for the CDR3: TGTGCCAGCAGTTTAGTTCTGGGCCTCGGGCATTTT. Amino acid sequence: CASSLVLGLGHF.

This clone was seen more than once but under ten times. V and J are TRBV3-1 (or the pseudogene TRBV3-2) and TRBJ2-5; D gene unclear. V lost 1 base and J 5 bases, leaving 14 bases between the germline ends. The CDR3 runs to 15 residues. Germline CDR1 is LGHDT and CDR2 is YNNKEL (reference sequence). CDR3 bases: TGTGCCAGCAGCCAAGTTTCCGGATCTGAGGAGACCCAGTACTTC. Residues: CASSQVSGSEETQYF.

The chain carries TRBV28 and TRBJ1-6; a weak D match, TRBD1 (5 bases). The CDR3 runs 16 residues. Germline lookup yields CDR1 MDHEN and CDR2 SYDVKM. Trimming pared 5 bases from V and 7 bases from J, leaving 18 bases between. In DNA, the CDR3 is TGTGCCAGCAGTCTTGGGCAGGGAAGGGTAAATTCACCCCTCCACTTT. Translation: CASSLGQGRVNSPLHF.

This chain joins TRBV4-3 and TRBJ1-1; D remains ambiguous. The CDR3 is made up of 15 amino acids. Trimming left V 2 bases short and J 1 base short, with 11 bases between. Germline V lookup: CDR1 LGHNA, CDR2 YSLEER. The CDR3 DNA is TGCGCCAGCAGCCAATTTGTAGCGGGGAACACTGAAGCTTTCTTT. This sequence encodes CASSQFVAGNTEAFF.

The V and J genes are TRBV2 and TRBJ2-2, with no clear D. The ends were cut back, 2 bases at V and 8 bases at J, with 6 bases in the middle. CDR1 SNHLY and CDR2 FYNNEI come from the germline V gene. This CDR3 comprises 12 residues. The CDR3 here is CASSESAGELFF. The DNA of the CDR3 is TGTGCCAGCAGTGAATCGGCGGGGGAGCTGTTTTTT. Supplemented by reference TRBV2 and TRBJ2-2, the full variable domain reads EPEVTQTPSHQVTQMGQEVILRCVPISNHLYFYWYRQILGQKVEFLVSFYNNEISEKSEIFDDQFSVERPDGSNFTLKIRSTKLEDSAMYFCASSESAGELFFGEGSRLTVL.

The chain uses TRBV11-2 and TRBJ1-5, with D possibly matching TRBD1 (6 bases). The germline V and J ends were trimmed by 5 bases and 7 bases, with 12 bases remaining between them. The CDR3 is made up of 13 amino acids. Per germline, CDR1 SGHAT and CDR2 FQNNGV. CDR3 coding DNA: TGTGCCAGCAGCCTCTGGAGGGGGCAGCCCCAGCATTTT. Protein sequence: CASSLWRGQPQHF.

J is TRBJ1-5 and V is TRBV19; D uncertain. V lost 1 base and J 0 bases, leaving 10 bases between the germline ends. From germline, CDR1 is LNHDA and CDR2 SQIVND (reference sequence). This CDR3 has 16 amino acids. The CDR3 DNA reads TGTGCCAGTAGTATAGCCCCGAAGGGTAGCAATCAGCCCCAGCATTTT. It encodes CASSIAPKGSNQPQHF.

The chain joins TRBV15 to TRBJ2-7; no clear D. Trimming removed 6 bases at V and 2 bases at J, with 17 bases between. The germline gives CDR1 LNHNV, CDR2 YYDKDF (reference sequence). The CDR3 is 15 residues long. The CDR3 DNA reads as TGTGCCACCAGTACTGACCGCACCTATACCTACGAGCAGTACTTC. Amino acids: CATSTDRTYTYEQYF.

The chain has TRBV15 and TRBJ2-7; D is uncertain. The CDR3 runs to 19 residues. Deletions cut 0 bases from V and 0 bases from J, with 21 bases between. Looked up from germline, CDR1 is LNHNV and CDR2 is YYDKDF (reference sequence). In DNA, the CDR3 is TGTGCCACCAGCAGAGATCCGGTCTGGTGGGCCCCAAGCTCCTACGAGCAGTACTTC. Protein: CATSRDPVWWAPSSYEQYF.

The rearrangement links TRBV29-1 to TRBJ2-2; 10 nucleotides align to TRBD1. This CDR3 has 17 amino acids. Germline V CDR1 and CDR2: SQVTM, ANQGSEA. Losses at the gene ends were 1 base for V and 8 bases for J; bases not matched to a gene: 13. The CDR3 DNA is TGCAGCGTTGAAGGGCTCGGGGACAGGGGTGTGCCGGGGGAGCTGTTTTTT. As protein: CSVEGLGDRGVPGELFF.

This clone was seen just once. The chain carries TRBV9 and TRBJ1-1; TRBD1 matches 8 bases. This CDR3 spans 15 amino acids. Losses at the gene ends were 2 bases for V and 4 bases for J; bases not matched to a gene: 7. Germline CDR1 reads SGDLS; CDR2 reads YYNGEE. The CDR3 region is CASSVNTGGITEAFF. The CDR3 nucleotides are TGTGCCAGCAGCGTGAATACAGGGGGAATCACTGAAGCTTTCTTT. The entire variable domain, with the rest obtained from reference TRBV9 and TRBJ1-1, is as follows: DSGVTQTPKHLITATGQRVTLRCSPRSGDLSVYWYQQSLDQGLQFLIQYYNGEERAKGNILERFSAQQFPDLHSELNLSSLELGDSALYFCASSVNTGGITEAFFGQGTRLTVV.

The CDR3 is CASSLISGGNEQYF. CDR3 DNA: TGTGCCAGCAGTTTGATTAGCGGGGGTAACGAGCAGTACTTC. The V and J genes are TRBV27 and TRBJ2-7; 9 bases are shared with TRBD2. The germline gives CDR1 MNHEY, CDR2 SMNVEV (reference sequence). The CDR3 length is 14 residues. Trimming at V came to 3 bases and at J to 5 bases, leaving 5 bases not matched to a gene.

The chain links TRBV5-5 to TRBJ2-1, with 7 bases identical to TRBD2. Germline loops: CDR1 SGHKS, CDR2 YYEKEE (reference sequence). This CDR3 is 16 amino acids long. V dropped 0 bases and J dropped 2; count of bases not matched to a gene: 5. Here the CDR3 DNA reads TGTGCCAGCAGCTTGGTTCCGCGGGGGACCTACAATGAGCAGTTCTTC. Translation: CASSLVPRGTYNEQFF.

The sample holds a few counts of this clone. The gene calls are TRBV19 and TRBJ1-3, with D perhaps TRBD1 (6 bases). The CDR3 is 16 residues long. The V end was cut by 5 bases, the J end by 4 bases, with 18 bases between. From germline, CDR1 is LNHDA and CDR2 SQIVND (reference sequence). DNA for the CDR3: TGTGCCAGTAGTGCTTCCTATTGGGGGCCGGGAAACACCATATATTTT. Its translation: CASSASYWGPGNTIYF.

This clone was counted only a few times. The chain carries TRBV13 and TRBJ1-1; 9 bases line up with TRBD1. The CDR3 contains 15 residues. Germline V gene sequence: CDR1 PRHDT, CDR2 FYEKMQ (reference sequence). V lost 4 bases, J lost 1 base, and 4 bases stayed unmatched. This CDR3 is CASSSQGAQNTEAFF. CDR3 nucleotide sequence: TGTGCCAGCAGCTCACAGGGGGCGCAGAACACTGAAGCTTTCTTT.